This T cell receptor (beta chain) was captured by sequencing in a study of blood T cell repertoires in COVID-19. Study context: There were acute and convalescent COVID-19 samples, and they came from the United States, Italy and Spain. From T cells, B-cell-depleted T cells, or PBMCs came the material, which was cDNA or gDNA.

Original data processing: Amplification of reference gene primers was used by the study to estimate nucleated cell counts. This table comes from immunoSEQ multiplex PCR, and its TCRdb copy is limited to in-frame clones, with some not included. That table gives V, J and clone size, and the DNA gave D and trimming. This table holds some 240,000 clones, 70% to 85% found once. Trimming cost V 1 base and J 2 bases, with 15 bases left between them. The CDR3 contains 16 residues. Per germline, CDR1 SGHTA and CDR2 FQGNSA. The TCR sequence derives from a woman between 40 and 55 years old who had recovered from COVID-19. The J gene is TRBJ2-7, the V gene TRBV7-2, with unresolved D. Sequencing used peripheral blood. CDR3 in DNA: TGTGCCAGCAGCTTAGATGGCGGCTCTCGACCCTACGAGCAGTACTTC. Its translation is CASSLDGGSRPYEQYF. The whole variable domain, filled in from reference TRBV7-2 and TRBJ2-7, reads GAGVSQSPSNKVTEKGKDVELRCDPISGHTALYWYRQSLGQGLEFLIYFQGNSAPDKSGLPSDRFSAERTGGSVSTLTIQRTQQEDSAVYLCASSLDGGSRPYEQYFGPGTRLTVT.